A selection of T cell receptor beta chains follows, all from one sample in a study of shared clonotypes between healthy human individuals. Profiling relied on immunoSEQ multiplex PCR, and the TCRdb table lists in-frame clones only, not all of them. Among over a million clones, around 76% were seen once, and the ten largest hold 1.4%. The sequenced material came from memory CD4+ T cells sorted from blood. The receptors were gathered from a man between 18 and 29 years old in good health. Each CDR3 is given with its conserved first and last residue. D genes are given only for firm matches. Clone size is stated in some rows and not others, as once, few, many or a class when expanded.

D	V	size	J	CDR3	DNA
-	TRBV6-5	-	TRBJ1-3	CASSYAQGNTIYF	TGTGCCAGCAGTTACGCCCAGGGAAACACCATATATTTT
TRBD1	TRBV6-5	-	TRBJ2-7	CASSRGQGAYEQYF	TGTGCCAGCAGCCGTGGACAGGGGGCCTACGAGCAGTACTTC
-	TRBV18	few	TRBJ1-4	CASSLYLSEKLFF	TGTGCCAGCTCATTGTATCTGTCAGAAAAACTGTTTTTT
TRBD1	TRBV28	-	TRBJ2-5	CASSLPKRTGGGETQYF	TGTGCCAGCAGTTTACCTAAACGGACAGGGGGCGGAGAGACCCAGTACTTC
-	TRBV13	-	TRBJ1-1	CASSNRGRTEAFF	TGTGCCAGCTCTAATCGGGGGAGGACTGAAGCTTTCTTT
-	TRBV19	many	TRBJ1-4	CASSPRASKGPGEKLFF	TGTGCCAGTAGTCCCCGGGCATCGAAGGGCCCTGGCGAAAAACTGTTTTTT
-	TRBV7-9	-	TRBJ2-4	CASSPLRISAKNIQYF	TGTGCCAGCAGCCCGCTTCGGATTTCTGCCAAAAACATTCAGTACTTC
-	TRBV18	-	TRBJ2-1	CASSPGTTDGGKFF	TGTGCCAGCTCACCTGGGACAACTGACGGCGGCAAGTTCTTC
-	TRBV6-5	-	TRBJ1-2	CARTENGYGYTF	TGTGCCAGAACTGAGAACGGCTATGGCTACACCTTC
-	TRBV7-2	-	TRBJ2-5	CASSLAGLSSQETQYF	TGTGCCAGCAGCTTAGCGGGACTCTCATCACAAGAGACCCAGTACTTC
-	TRBV6-6	few	TRBJ1-1	CASSPGQYEAFF	TGTGCCAGCAGTCCCGGACAGTATGAAGCTTTCTTT
-	TRBV6-1	once	TRBJ1-5	CASSESGYQPQHF	TGTGCCAGCAGTGAATCAGGTTACCAGCCCCAGCATTTT
-	TRBV18	-	TRBJ1-1	CASSPLVDSSEAFF	TGTGCCAGCTCACCTCTTGTGGACTCCTCTGAAGCTTTCTTT
TRBD1	TRBV28	-	TRBJ2-7	CASSSPGQGAYEQYF	TGTGCCAGCAGTTCCCCGGGACAGGGGGCGTACGAGCAGTACTTC
TRBD1	TRBV5-4	once	TRBJ1-1	CASRGTGRFTEAFF	TGTGCCAGCAGGGGGACAGGGCGGTTTACTGAAGCTTTCTTT
-	TRBV5-1	-	TRBJ2-1	CASSLETGINNEQFF	TGCGCCAGCAGCTTGGAGACAGGTATTAACAATGAGCAGTTCTTC
-	TRBV5-4	-	TRBJ2-1	CASSPAGTASYEQFF	TGTGCCAGCAGCCCTGCCGGGACCGCAAGCTATGAGCAGTTCTTC
TRBD2	TRBV6-4	once	TRBJ2-1	CASSRDGGAWNEQFF	TGTGCCAGCAGCAGGGACGGGGGGGCTTGGAATGAGCAGTTCTTC
-	TRBV18	-	TRBJ2-2	CASSPNRNTGELFF	TGTGCCAGCTCACCAAACAGAAACACCGGGGAGCTGTTTTTT
-	TRBV5-1	-	TRBJ2-5	CASSLRTAEETQYF	TGCGCCAGCAGCCTCCGGACAGCGGAAGAGACCCAGTACTTC
TRBD1	TRBV19	-	TRBJ2-2	CASSINGQGATGELFF	TGTGCCAGTAGTATAAACGGACAGGGGGCCACCGGGGAGCTGTTTTTT
-	TRBV10-1	-	TRBJ2-1	CASSRRGKGGNEQFF	TGCGCCAGCAGCCGTAGGGGGAAGGGTGGGAATGAGCAGTTCTTC
TRBD1	TRBV5-1	-	TRBJ2-5	CASSFSSTGVGETQYF	TGCGCCAGCAGCTTCTCGTCAACAGGGGTGGGAGAGACCCAGTACTTC
-	TRBV19	few	TRBJ1-5	CASSILQAVGSNQPQHF	TGTGCCAGTAGTATACTACAGGCCGTGGGAAGCAATCAGCCCCAGCATTTT
-	TRBV4-3	-	TRBJ1-4	CASSQEAGREKLFF	TGCGCCAGCAGCCAAGAAGCGGGGCGGGAAAAACTGTTTTTT
-	TRBV11-2	-	TRBJ2-3	CASSSTLGADTQYF	TGTGCCAGCAGCTCAACTTTGGGGGCAGATACGCAGTATTTT
TRBD1	TRBV7-2	-	TRBJ1-6	CASSSRRTGNSPLHF	TGTGCCAGCAGCTCCCGCCGGACAGGGAATTCACCCCTCCACTTT
TRBD2	TRBV5-1	-	TRBJ2-1	CASSMVPSGGGTYNEQFF	TGCGCCAGCAGTATGGTCCCCTCTGGGGGGGGAACCTACAATGAGCAGTTCTTC
TRBD1	TRBV19	-	TRBJ2-6	CATTGVETGANVLTF	TGTGCCACTACAGGGGTTGAAACTGGGGCCAACGTCCTGACTTTC
-	TRBV7-9	many	TRBJ1-3	CASSLDLGGSSGNTIYF	TGTGCCAGCAGCCTAGACTTAGGCGGTTCCTCTGGAAACACCATATATTTT
TRBD1	TRBV5-1	-	TRBJ1-1	CASSARGQGLNTEAFF	TGCGCCAGCAGCGCCCGGGGACAGGGTCTGAACACTGAAGCTTTCTTT
TRBD2	TRBV7-2	-	TRBJ2-5	CASSPRTSGGQETQYF	TGTGCCAGCAGCCCACGGACTAGCGGAGGGCAAGAGACCCAGTACTTC
TRBD2	TRBV5-1	few	TRBJ2-1	CASAGDANEQFF	TGCGCCAGCGCGGGAGATGCCAATGAGCAGTTCTTC
-	TRBV14	once	TRBJ2-1	CASSQDLGGSEQFF	TGTGCCAGCAGCCAAGATCTCGGGGGTTCTGAGCAGTTCTTC
-	TRBV5-1	-	TRBJ1-4	CASSLSRDRNEKLFF	TGCGCCAGCAGCTTGTCGAGGGATAGAAATGAAAAACTGTTTTTT
-	TRBV4-3	-	TRBJ2-1	CASSQPGPEQFF	TGCGCCAGCAGCCAACCCGGACCCGAGCAGTTCTTC
-	TRBV5-5	-	TRBJ2-6	CASSSWTASSGANVLTF	TGTGCCAGCAGCTCTTGGACAGCTAGCTCTGGGGCCAACGTCCTGACTTTC
-	TRBV5-1	-	TRBJ1-1	CASSKDVNTEAFF	TGCGCCAGCAGCAAAGACGTAAACACTGAAGCTTTCTTT
TRBD2	TRBV5-1	few	TRBJ2-2	CASSFSGTTGELFF	TGCGCCAGCAGCTTTAGCGGGACAACCGGGGAGCTGTTTTTT
-	TRBV11-2	-	TRBJ2-1	CASSFDFLGDNEQFF	TGTGCCAGCAGCTTTGACTTTCTAGGGGACAATGAGCAGTTCTTC
-	TRBV28	-	TRBJ1-2	CASSSRRVVYGYTF	TGTGCCAGCAGTTCTCGACGGGTTGTCTATGGCTACACCTTC
TRBD1	TRBV2	-	TRBJ1-1	CASREGTGGRIEAFF	TGTGCCAGCAGGGAGGGGACAGGGGGAAGGATTGAAGCTTTCTTT
-	TRBV10-3	-	TRBJ2-5	CAIFAAGTQYF	TGTGCCATCTTTGCAGCGGGGACCCAGTACTTC
-	TRBV18	-	TRBJ2-7	CASSPNYEQYF	TGTGCCAGCTCACCCAATTACGAGCAGTACTTC
-	TRBV6-5	many	TRBJ2-7	CASSLRRGEQYF	TGTGCCAGCAGCCTACGTCGGGGCGAGCAGTACTTC
-	TRBV5-1	-	TRBJ2-2	CASSLGGNTGELFF	TGCGCCAGCAGCTTGGGCGGGAACACCGGGGAGCTGTTTTTT
TRBD2	TRBV11-2	-	TRBJ2-3	CASSLGTSGRTDTQYF	TGTGCCAGCAGCTTAGGGACTAGCGGGCGCACAGATACGCAGTATTTT
TRBD2	TRBV5-4	-	TRBJ2-1	CASSPGTSGAYNEQFF	TGTGCCAGCAGCCCCGGGACTAGCGGGGCATACAATGAGCAGTTCTTC
-	TRBV10-3	once	TRBJ1-1	CAISEGGSNTEAFF	TGTGCCATCAGTGAGGGGGGCAGTAACACTGAAGCTTTCTTT
-	TRBV18	-	TRBJ2-1	CASSSKGGGPYNEQFF	TGTGCCAGCTCATCAAAAGGCGGGGGCCCTTACAATGAGCAGTTCTTC
TRBD1	TRBV6-5	-	TRBJ1-5	CASSDRGSNQPQHF	TGTGCCAGCAGCGACAGGGGGTCCAATCAGCCCCAGCATTTT